This T cell receptor beta chain emerged from a study of T cell responses to AZD1222 COVID-19 vaccine. Study as a whole: Second-dose timings of about 4 or about 12 weeks were pooled.

Sequencing used immunoSEQ multiplex PCR; TCRdb keeps in-frame clones, though not all of them. There are about 140,000 clones in the sample; 89% occur only once, and about 3% lies in the top ten. Germline V gene lookup returns CDR1 MNHEY and CDR2 SVGEGT. The V gene lost 5 bases and the J gene lost 6 bases, with 14 bases spanning the gap. The CDR3 is 14 residues long. The receptor's source is an adult in good health. J is TRBJ1-5 and V is TRBV6-2 or TRBV6-3, with TRBD1 as a possible D gene (6 bases). The starting material was peripheral blood, obtained on day 0 of AZD1222 vaccination. CDR3 residues: CASSRTARFQPQHF. The DNA for the CDR3 is TGTGCCAGCAGTCGGACAGCCAGATTTCAGCCCCAGCATTTT.